These T cell receptor beta chains were read from a single sample in a study of T cells expressing NK-cell markers. Reprocessing the 5' RACE reads, TCRdb reports a single entry for every CDR3 protein and omits DNA. Here the sample table reports a few hundred thousand distinct CDR3 sequences. Sequencing was done on a sample of blood T cells: a sorted CD56 or NKG2C T cell subset, CD4+ or CD8+ T cells, or bulk PBMC T cells (not recorded which). These receptors were taken from a man aged 18-70 years in good health. Both conserved end residues are part of each CDR3.

TRBV30	TRBJ1-2	CAWSHGRTYGYTF
TRBV20-1	TRBJ2-1	CSASLAGGPLTLF
TRBV7-9	TRBJ2-7	CASSPPNWVHEQYF
TRBV6-1	TRBJ1-2	CASSAGDANYGYTF
TRBV12-3/TRBV12-4	TRBJ1-6	CASSLAGWTGSPLHF
TRBV29-1	TRBJ1-2	CSAWAGEYGYTF
TRBV2	TRBJ2-6	CASRGLAGYTSGANVLTF
TRBV5-8	TRBJ2-5	CASSMNRGETQYF
TRBV20-1	TRBJ2-7	CSAREEGALDEQYF
TRBV12-3/TRBV12-4	TRBJ2-3	CASSFSWWLDTQYF
TRBV20-1	TRBJ1-6	CSAGGHPSSYNSPLHF
TRBV15	TRBJ2-7	CATSRGKGGFFEQYF
TRBV12-3/TRBV12-4	TRBJ2-5	CASSPDRLAGGQETQYF
TRBV12-3/TRBV12-4	TRBJ2-1	CASRRNGGDEQFF
TRBV7-2	TRBJ2-1	CASSPRGLLNEQFF
TRBV7-2	TRBJ2-3	CASSSGTRSFGTQYF
TRBV6-1	TRBJ2-3	CASSGGGFVDTQYF
TRBV6-1	TRBJ2-7	CASSVSGTGGFYEQYF
TRBV5-1	TRBJ2-3	CASSLSASAITDTQYF
TRBV18	TRBJ2-7	CASSPDRAGGSEQYF
TRBV5-1	TRBJ1-1	CASSRDSYGAEAFF
TRBV5-1	TRBJ1-2	CASRTGDVNGYTF
TRBV7-2	TRBJ2-3	CASSPSGQGADTQYF
TRBV5-1	TRBJ1-6	CASSFTGQGHNSPLHF
TRBV3-1	TRBJ2-1	CASSQTSGGIEFF
TRBV5-5	TRBJ2-1	CASSSKRGAGREQFF
TRBV7-2	TRBJ2-1	CASSSQTSPGEFF
TRBV2	TRBJ2-7	CASSDSWTFDTYEQYF
TRBV18	TRBJ2-7	CASSPSLYYEQYF
TRBV7-3	TRBJ2-1	CASSLSRNPGRSTEQFF
TRBV15	TRBJ2-2	CATSREWGRGNVGELFF
TRBV7-3	TRBJ2-1	CATSQGRGSIDNEQFF
TRBV10-2	TRBJ1-1	CASSEVRTEAFF
TRBV20-1	TRBJ1-5	CSAREVRQQPQHF
TRBV4-1	TRBJ2-3	CASSNGDTQYF
TRBV27	TRBJ2-7	CASSNGQGAYEQYF
TRBV6-5	TRBJ2-7	CASSSVLGEEYF
TRBV14	TRBJ2-1	CASSKGRQNEQFF
TRBV24-1	TRBJ2-1	CATSDTGQIGKQFF
TRBV6-1	TRBJ1-3	CASTGDRAPGNTIYF
TRBV20-1	TRBJ2-2	CSAKRQGAGTGELFF
TRBV20-1	TRBJ2-7	CSAQLSGRYEQYF
TRBV4-2	TRBJ1-4	CASSQAPTRETNEKLFF
TRBV5-5	TRBJ2-5	CASSWTGQETQYF
TRBV6-5	TRBJ1-4	CASSYTSGGKLFF
TRBV12-3/TRBV12-4	TRBJ2-1	CASSAQGLAKNNEQFF
TRBV20-1	TRBJ2-7	CSGVSGGNSYEQYF
TRBV2	TRBJ2-2	CASMQIRNTGELFF
TRBV6-1	TRBJ1-4	CASQRTANEKLFF
TRBV25-1	TRBJ1-1	CASSHLGGNEAFF
TRBV28	TRBJ2-7	CASSSNRGLGWEQYF
TRBV10-3	TRBJ2-7	CAISPGSHEQYF